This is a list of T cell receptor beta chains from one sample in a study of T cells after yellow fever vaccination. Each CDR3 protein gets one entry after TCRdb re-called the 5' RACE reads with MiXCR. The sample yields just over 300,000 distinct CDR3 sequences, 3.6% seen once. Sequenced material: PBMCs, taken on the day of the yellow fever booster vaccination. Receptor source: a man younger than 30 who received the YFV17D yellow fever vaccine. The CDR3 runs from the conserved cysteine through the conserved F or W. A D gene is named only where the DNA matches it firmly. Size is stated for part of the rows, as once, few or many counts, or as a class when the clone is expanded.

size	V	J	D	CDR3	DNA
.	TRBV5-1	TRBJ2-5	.	CASSLWRRAGEETQYF	TGCGCCAGCAGCCTATGGAGACGGGCGGGCGAAGAGACCCAGTACTTC
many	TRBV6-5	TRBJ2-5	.	CASILTGPQETQYF	TGTGCCAGCATTCTTACAGGGCCTCAAGAGACCCAGTACTTC
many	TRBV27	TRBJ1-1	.	CASSLKVQGPEAFF	TGTGCCAGCAGTTTAAAGGTCCAGGGTCCTGAAGCTTTCTTT
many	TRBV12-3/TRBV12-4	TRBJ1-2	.	CASSPQSGHDGYTF	TGTGCCAGCAGTCCCCAATCGGGGCACGATGGCTACACCTTC
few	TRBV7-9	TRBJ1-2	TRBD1	CASSQQGAYYGYTF	TGTGCCAGCAGCCAACAGGGGGCATACTATGGCTACACCTTC
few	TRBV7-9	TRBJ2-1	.	CASSHEQGAPLQFF	TGTGCCAGCAGCCACGAACAGGGCGCGCCGTTGCAGTTCTTC
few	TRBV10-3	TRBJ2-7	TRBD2	CAIGPSGGYEQYF	TGTGCCATCGGCCCTAGCGGGGGCTACGAGCAGTACTTC
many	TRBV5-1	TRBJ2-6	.	CASSSGDISGANVLTF	TGCGCCAGCAGCTCCGGAGACATTTCTGGGGCCAACGTCCTGACTTTC
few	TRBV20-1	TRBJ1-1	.	CSVSNRQMNTEAFF	TGCAGTGTTTCAAACCGACAGATGAACACTGAAGCTTTCTTT
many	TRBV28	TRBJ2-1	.	CASSAEGGSSYNEQFF	TGTGCCAGCAGTGCGGAGGGGGGAAGCTCCTACAATGAGCAGTTCTTC
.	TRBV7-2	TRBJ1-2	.	CASSKEDSSPLHTF	TGTGCCAGCAGCAAAGAGGACAGTTCACCCCTTCACACCTTC
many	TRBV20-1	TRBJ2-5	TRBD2	CSALTSGQETQYF	TGCAGTGCCCTGACTAGCGGCCAAGAGACCCAGTACTTC
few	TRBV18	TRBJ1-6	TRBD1	CASSPWDSPSYNSPLHF	TGTGCCAGCTCGCCGTGGGACAGCCCTTCCTATAATTCACCCCTCCACTTT
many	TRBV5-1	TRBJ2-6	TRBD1	CASSRDRAGANVLTF	TGCGCCAGCAGCCGTGACAGGGCTGGGGCCAACGTCCTGACTTTC
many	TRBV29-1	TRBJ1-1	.	CSGRGGTVNTEAFF	TGCAGCGGGCGGGGGGGCACAGTAAACACTGAAGCTTTCTTT
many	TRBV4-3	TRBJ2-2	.	CASSQKPSGELFF	TGCGCCAGCAGCCAAAAGCCTTCTGGGGAGCTGTTTTTT
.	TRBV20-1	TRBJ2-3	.	CSATRNTDTQYF	TGCAGTGCTACCCGCAACACAGATACGCAGTATTTT